The entry below gives a single TCR beta chain sequence along with its context. Its target is unknown. This specimen comes from a study of CD8 T cells in Susac syndrome. The study, taken as a whole, reports: The relatively small number of individuals in the TCR sequencing and HLA analysis was acknowledged by the study.

An amount of RNA that ranged from roughly 0.5 to 1 ug was reverse transcribed with random hexamers. Via MiXCR, TCRdb re-called the immunoSEQ multiplex PCR reads, giving one row per CDR3 protein. The table has roughly 190,000 distinct CDR3 sequences, 90% to 95% seen once; the top ten hold 0.1% to 0.12%. The specimen was CD4+ T cells from PBMCs. The sequence was obtained from a human donor in good health.

The CDR3 here is CAWSRWGGMNTEAFF. DNA of the CDR3: TGTGCCTGGAGTCGATGGGGGGGCATGAACACTGAAGCTTTCTTT. The chain carries TRBV30 and TRBJ1-1; a possible D gene is TRBD1 (6 bases). The CDR3 loop spans 15 amino acids. Germline lookup yields CDR1 GTSNPN and CDR2 SVGIG (reference sequence). Trimming stripped 2 bases from V and 0 bases from J, with 13 bases between.